These 19 T cell receptor beta chains originate from one sample sequenced in a study of T-cell memory formation after mild COVID-19. TCRdb used MiXCR to reprocess the 5' RACE reads, holding one entry per CDR3 protein. The table shows tens of thousands of distinct CDR3 sequences, with approximately 15% occurring only once. Sequencing was performed on PBMCs or a T cell subset sorted from them (not recorded which). These receptors originate from an adult woman who had mild COVID-19 (a few samples of this study predate the infection). Cell type and time point are not known.

This clonotype was counted a few times. This rearrangement joins TRBV27 to TRBJ2-7; D gene uncertain. Germline CDR1 and CDR2: MNHEY and SMNVEV (reference sequence). V lost 5 bases and J 0 bases, leaving 11 bases between the germline ends. The CDR3 is 14 amino acids. The DNA of the CDR3 is TGTGCCAGCAGTCCTCGATCTATCTCCTACGAGCAGTACTTC. It is translated as CASSPRSISYEQYF.

The chain joins TRBV4-1 to TRBJ1-5, with D possibly TRBD1 on 5 matching bases. The CDR3 runs to 14 residues. Germline lookup yields CDR1 MGHRA and CDR2 YSYEKL. V was shortened by 0 bases and J by 4 bases, with 7 bases between the two germline ends. The CDR3 loop reads CASSQDGGNQPQHF. The CDR3 nucleotides read TGCGCCAGCAGCCAAGATGGGGGGAATCAGCCCCAGCATTTT.

The chain links TRBV14 to TRBJ2-4; perhaps TRBD1 as D (6 bases). This CDR3 is built from 13 residues. Germline CDR1 SGHDN, CDR2 FVKESK. The ends were cut back, 4 bases at V and 4 bases at J, with 8 bases in the middle. CDR3 amino acids: CASSRQGKNIQYF. In DNA, the CDR3 is TGTGCCAGCAGCCGGCAGGGGAAAAACATTCAGTACTTC.

This chain connects TRBV7-2 to TRBJ2-2; D remains ambiguous. The CDR3 runs to 13 residues. Looked up from germline, CDR1 is SGHTA and CDR2 is FQGNSA. V was cut by 2 bases and J by 6 bases, with 7 bases left in between. The CDR3 nucleotides read TGTGCCAGCAGCTTACTCTCTGCCGGGGAGCTGTTTTTT. This encodes CASSLLSAGELFF. The full variable domain, rest sourced from reference TRBV7-2 and TRBJ2-2, is GAGVSQSPSNKVTEKGKDVELRCDPISGHTALYWYRQSLGQGLEFLIYFQGNSAPDKSGLPSDRFSAERTGGSVSTLTIQRTQQEDSAVYLCASSLLSAGELFFGEGSRLTVL.

This chain links TRBV27 with TRBJ1-6; no clear D. V was clipped by 4 bases and J by 10 bases, with 14 bases between them. The CDR3 length is 14 residues. Germline values: CDR1 MNHEY, CDR2 SMNVEV (reference sequence). CDR3 sequence (DNA): TGTGCCAGCAGTTCCTGGGGTGTGGGCTCACCCCTCCACTTT. Translating it yields CASSSWGVGSPLHF.

This clonotype was counted only a few times. V and J are TRBV5-1 and TRBJ2-1; 7 positions match TRBD2. CDR3 length equals 14 residues. Germline V gene lookup returns CDR1 SGHRS and CDR2 YFSETQ. Trimming took 5 bases from V and 3 from J; bases not matched to a gene: 5. The CDR3 loop is CASSSGEGYNEQFF. As DNA, the CDR3 is TGCGCCAGCAGTTCTGGGGAGGGCTACAATGAGCAGTTCTTC.

This clonotype was counted between two and nine times. The chain links TRBV25-1 to TRBJ2-7, with a tentative D call TRBD1 (6 bases). V lost 8 bases, J lost 8 bases, and 13 bases lay in between. Germline CDR1 reads MGHDK; CDR2 reads SYGVNS. The length of the CDR3 is 11 residues. The CDR3 DNA sequence: TGTGCCAGCCCCCGAGGACAGAAGCAGTACTTC. As protein: CASPRGQKQYF.

This chain joins TRBV7-9 and TRBJ2-1; D ambiguous. Germline lookup yields CDR1 SEHNR and CDR2 FQNEAQ (reference sequence). This CDR3 spans 15 amino acids. V was pared by 3 bases and J by 2 bases, with 11 bases between. The chain's CDR3 is CASSFQVATYNEQFF. The CDR3 region has the DNA TGTGCCAGCAGCTTCCAGGTAGCCACCTACAATGAGCAGTTCTTC. The full variable domain, with the rest looked up from reference TRBV7-9 and TRBJ2-1, is DTGVSQNPRHKITKRGQNVTFRCDPISEHNRLYWYRQTLGQGPEFLTYFQNEAQLEKSRLLSDRFSAERPKGSFSTLEIQRTEQGDSAMYLCASSFQVATYNEQFFGPGTRLTVL.

A few counts support this clonotype. V gene TRBV6-5 combines with J gene TRBJ2-3; tentatively, D is TRBD1 or TRBD2 (5 bases each). The CDR3 sequence is 14 residues long. Trimming stripped 5 bases from V and 3 bases from J, with 12 bases between. CDR1 and CDR2 from the germline V gene are MNHEY and SVGAGI. The DNA for the CDR3 is TGTGCCAGCAGTACCGGGACGGTTACAGATACGCAGTATTTT. Its translation is CASSTGTVTDTQYF.

This chain connects TRBV12-3 or TRBV12-4 to TRBJ2-3; D might be TRBD2 (6 bases). The CDR3 runs 19 residues. With 5 bases removed from V and 1 base from J, the gap between germline ends came to 25 bases. This chain's CDR3 is CASSTALITGEDGTDTQYF. CDR3 DNA sequence: TGTGCCAGCAGTACGGCCCTAATTACCGGGGAGGACGGCACAGATACGCAGTATTTT.

This clonotype was counted a few times. The chain has TRBV7-6 and TRBJ2-7, with TRBD2 as a possible D gene (5 bases). Per the germline V gene, CDR1 is SGHVS and CDR2 is FNYEAQ. CDR3 size: 16 residues. Trimming took off 1 base at V and 0 bases at J, with 13 bases between the two ends. The CDR3 here is CASSLGVSGSSYEQYF. The CDR3 coding sequence is TGTGCCAGCAGCTTAGGAGTCAGCGGTAGCTCCTACGAGCAGTACTTC.

This clonotype has only a few counts. This chain links TRBV29-1 with TRBJ1-2, with TRBD1 matching 7 bases. CDR1 is SQVTM, CDR2 ANQGSEA, per germline. This CDR3 spans 12 amino acids. With 2 bases clipped from V and 7 bases from J, the junction kept 4 bases outside the gene matches. Here the CDR3 reads CSVETGVRGYTF. The CDR3 DNA reads TGCAGCGTTGAAACAGGGGTTCGTGGCTACACCTTC.

In DNA, the CDR3 is TGTGCCAGCGGGTACGAGCAGTACTTC. This sequence encodes CASGYEQYF. The chain employs TRBV11-2 and TRBJ2-7, with no clear D. The CDR3 covers 9 residues. The germline V gene has CDR1 SGHAT and CDR2 FQNNGV. V gave up 8 bases and J gave up 4 bases, with 3 bases separating them.

The chain combines TRBV19 with TRBJ2-7, with D unresolved. CDR1 is LNHDA and CDR2 is SQIVND in the germline V gene (reference sequence). This CDR3 is built from 14 residues. The ends were cut back, 10 bases at V and 1 base at J, with 17 bases in the middle. The CDR3 sequence: CATATATQSYEQYF. The CDR3 nucleotides are TGTGCCACTGCGACCGCGACTCAATCCTACGAGCAGTACTTC.

The rearrangement joins TRBV9 to TRBJ1-1; a weak D match, TRBD1 (6 bases). The V end was cut by 4 bases, the J end by 5 bases, with 21 bases between. In germline, CDR1 is SGDLS, CDR2 YYNGEE. CDR3 length: 16 residues. CDR3 nucleotides: TGTGCCAGCAGCAAATCTTCCAGGGGATTAGGAACTGAAGCTTTCTTT. Translated: CASSKSSRGLGTEAFF.

Turning to this clonotype: Relative to the germline gene, one junction end is altered; a read error may explain this. This chain connects TRBV5-1 to TRBJ2-3; TRBD1 agrees at 7 bases. CDR1 SGHRS and CDR2 YFSETQ come from the germline V gene. The CDR3 sequence is 14 residues long. The CDR3 is CATSLGQGTDTQYF. Written as DNA, the CDR3 is TGCGCCACCAGCCTAGGACAGGGCACAGATACGCAGTATTTT.

This clonotype was observed a handful of times. This chain links TRBV5-1 with TRBJ2-3; 8 bases fit TRBD1. The CDR3 is 17 residues long. Unmatched junction bases numbered 12, after V lost 1 base and J lost 5 bases. Germline V lookup: CDR1 SGHRS, CDR2 YFSETQ. The CDR3 nucleotides read TGCGCCAGCAGCTTGACGGCCAGGGGGCGCTTGGGAGATACGCAGTATTTT. The encoded protein is CASSLTARGRLGDTQYF.

This clonotype appeared a few times. The chain is built from TRBV3-1 and TRBJ2-3, with a tentative D call TRBD2 (6 bases). Germline lookup yields CDR1 LGHDT and CDR2 YNNKEL (reference sequence). The CDR3 has 16 amino acids. Between the trimmed V and J ends, which lost 0 bases and 4 bases, there was a span of 14 bases. The CDR3 nucleotides are TGTGCCAGCAGCCAAGAGGGCGGGAAGGTTTCAGATACGCAGTATTTT. This gives the protein CASSQEGGKVSDTQYF.

This rearrangement joins TRBV6-5 to TRBJ2-2; D perhaps matches TRBD1 (6 bases). This CDR3 comprises 14 residues. The germline V and J ends were trimmed by 5 bases and 1 base, with 8 bases remaining between them. Germline CDR1 and CDR2: MNHEY and SVGAGI. CDR3: CASSTGQNTGELFF. CDR3 in DNA: TGTGCCAGCAGTACGGGACAGAACACCGGGGAGCTGTTTTTT.